A single sample gave rise to the 5 T cell receptor beta chains below, sequenced in a study of T cells in Graves' hyperthyroidism and ophthalmopathy. RNA transcripts served as the template for amplifying TCR beta CDR3 regions. A set of HTBI primers served as the primers for a first-round RT-PCR of the TCR CDR3. Each CDR3 protein is one row after TCRdb ran MiXCR on the multiplex PCR reads. The sample includes 350,000 to 500,000 distinct CDR3 sequences, 12% to 15% of them seen just once. Sequenced material: blood. These receptors originate from a woman under 30 with Graves' hyperthyroidism.

This clonotype was detected a few times. V gene TRBV20-1 combines with J gene TRBJ2-5, with D tentatively TRBD1 (6 bases). V shed 6 bases and J shed 2 bases, with 16 bases lying between them. The germline gives CDR1 DFQATT, CDR2 SNEGSKA (reference sequence). The CDR3 has 14 amino acids. In DNA form, the CDR3 reads TGCAGTGCAGAACCGGGACAACTGCAAGAGACCCAGTACTTC. The encoded protein is CSAEPGQLQETQYF.

V gene TRBV19 combines with J gene TRBJ2-7; 14 bases agree with TRBD2. The junction had 13 bases not matched to a gene; V was cut back by 4 bases and J by 2 bases. CDR3 length equals 19 residues. Germline-derived CDR1 and CDR2 are LNHDA and SQIVND (reference sequence). The CDR3 loop reads CASSKIPGLAGARPYEQYF. The CDR3 DNA sequence: TGTGCCAGTAGTAAAATACCGGGACTAGCGGGAGCAAGACCCTACGAGCAGTACTTC.

This clonotype has at least ten counts. The chain joins TRBV7-2 to TRBJ2-3; D possibly uses TRBD1 or TRBD2 (5 bases each). V lost 3 bases and J 2 bases, leaving 9 bases between the germline ends. From germline, CDR1 is SGHTA and CDR2 FQGNSA. This CDR3 is built from 14 residues. The DNA for the CDR3 is TGTGCCAGCAGCTTGAGGGGCCACACAGATACGCAGTATTTT. It specifies CASSLRGHTDTQYF. Full variable domain (rest looked up from reference TRBV7-2 and TRBJ2-3): GAGVSQSPSNKVTEKGKDVELRCDPISGHTALYWYRQSLGQGLEFLIYFQGNSAPDKSGLPSDRFSAERTGGSVSTLTIQRTQQEDSAVYLCASSLRGHTDTQYFGPGTRLTVL.

In its sample, this clonotype was seen many times. No conserved phenylalanine or tryptophan ends this CDR3, so it is likely a read error. The J gene is TRBJ2-7, the V gene TRBV27; D perhaps matches TRBD1 (5 bases). CDR1 is MNHEY, CDR2 SMNVEV, per germline (reference sequence). Trimming took 6 bases from V and 2 from J, leaving 20 bases between them. This CDR3 is built from 16 residues. The CDR3 region has the DNA TGTGCCAGCAGGACCCAGGGCCCCCGGTCTGCCTACGAGCAGTACCTC. Residues: CASRTQGPRSAYEQYL.

This clonotype was counted a few times. CDR3 sequence reads: CASSSGQAGYEQYF. CDR3 in DNA: TGTGCCAGCAGCTCCGGACAGGCTGGGTACGAGCAGTACTTC. V gene TRBV28 combines with J gene TRBJ2-7; 7 bases fit TRBD1. CDR1 is MDHEN, CDR2 SYDVKM, per germline. Trimming took 6 bases from V and 4 from J; bases not matched to a gene: 9. The CDR3 totals 14 residues.